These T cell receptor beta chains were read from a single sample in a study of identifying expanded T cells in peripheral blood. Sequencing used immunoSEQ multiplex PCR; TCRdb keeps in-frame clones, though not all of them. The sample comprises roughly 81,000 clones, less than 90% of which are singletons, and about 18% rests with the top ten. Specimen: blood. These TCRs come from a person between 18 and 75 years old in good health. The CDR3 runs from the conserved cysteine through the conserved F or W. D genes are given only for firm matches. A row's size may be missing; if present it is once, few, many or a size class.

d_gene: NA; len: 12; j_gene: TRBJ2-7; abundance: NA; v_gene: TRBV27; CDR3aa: CASSFPGREQYF; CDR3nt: TGTGCCAGCAGTTTCCCAGGTCGCGAGCAGTACTTC
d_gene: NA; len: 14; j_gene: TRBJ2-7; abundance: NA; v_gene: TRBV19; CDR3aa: CASSMGPSSYEQYF; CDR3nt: TGTGCCAGTAGTATGGGACCGAGCTCCTACGAGCAGTACTTC
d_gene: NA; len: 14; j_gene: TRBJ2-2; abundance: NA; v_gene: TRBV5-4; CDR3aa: CASSLKGFTGELFF; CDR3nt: TGTGCCAGCAGTCTGAAGGGTTTCACCGGGGAGCTGTTTTTT
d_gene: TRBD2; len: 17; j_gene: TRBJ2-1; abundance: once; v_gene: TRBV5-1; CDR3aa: CASSSRTTSGKGNEQFF; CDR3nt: TGCGCCAGCAGCTCTCGGACCACTAGCGGGAAAGGCAATGAGCAGTTCTTC
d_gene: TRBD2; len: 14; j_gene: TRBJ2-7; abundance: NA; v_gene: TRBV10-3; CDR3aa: CAISDQREGFLQYF; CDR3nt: TGTGCCATCAGTGATCAGCGGGAGGGCTTTTTGCAGTACTTC
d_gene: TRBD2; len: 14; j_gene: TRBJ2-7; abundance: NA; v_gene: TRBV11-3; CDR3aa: CASSLTSGSHEQYF; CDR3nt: TGTGCCAGCAGCTTGACTAGCGGGAGCCACGAGCAGTACTTC
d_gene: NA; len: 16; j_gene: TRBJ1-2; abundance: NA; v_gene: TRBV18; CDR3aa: CASSPGSGNRASGYTF; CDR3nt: TGTGCCAGCTCACCAGGTTCAGGGAATCGGGCTAGTGGCTACACCTTC
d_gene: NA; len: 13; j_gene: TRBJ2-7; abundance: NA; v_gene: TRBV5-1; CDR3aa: CASSWTPSYEQYF; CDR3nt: TGCGCCAGCAGCTGGACTCCCTCCTACGAGCAGTACTTC
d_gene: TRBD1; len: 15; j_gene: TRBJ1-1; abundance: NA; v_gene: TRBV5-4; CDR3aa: CASSRDREGRTEAFF; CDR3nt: TGTGCCAGCAGCCGCGACAGGGAGGGTAGGACTGAAGCTTTCTTT
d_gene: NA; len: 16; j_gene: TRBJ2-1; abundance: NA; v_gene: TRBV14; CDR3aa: CASSQDPTGYYNEQFF; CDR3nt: TGTGCCAGCAGCCAAGATCCCACAGGGTACTACAATGAGCAGTTCTTC
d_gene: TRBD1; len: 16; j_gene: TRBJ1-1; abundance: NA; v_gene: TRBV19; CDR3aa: CASSITGGGLNTEAFF; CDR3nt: TGTGCCAGTAGTATTACAGGGGGCGGACTGAACACTGAAGCTTTCTTT
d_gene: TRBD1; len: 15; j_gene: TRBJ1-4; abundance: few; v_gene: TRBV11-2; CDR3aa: CASSLDRAGNEKLFF; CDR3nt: TGTGCCAGCAGCCTAGACAGGGCGGGGAATGAAAAACTGTTTTTT
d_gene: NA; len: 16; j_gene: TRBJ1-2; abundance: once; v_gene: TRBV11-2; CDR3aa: CASSKELTGDPYGYTF; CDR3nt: TGTGCCAGCAGCAAAGAACTGACAGGAGACCCCTATGGCTACACCTTC
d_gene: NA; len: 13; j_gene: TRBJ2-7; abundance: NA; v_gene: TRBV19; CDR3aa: CASSIRVMYEQYF; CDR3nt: TGTGCCAGTAGTATTCGGGTTATGTACGAGCAGTACTTC